Listed below are T cell receptor beta chains from one sample, sequenced in a study of metastatic and nonmetastatic thyroid tumors. TCRdb reanalyzed the PCR reads with MiXCR. The sample lists fewer than 40,000 clones, just under 30% occurring once. The specimen sequenced was blood. All receptors come from a female donor with papillary thyroid cancer or a benign thyroid nodule (not recorded which). Some clones in this sample may be carry-over from other donors' samples. CDR3s include the opening cysteine and the closing phenylalanine or tryptophan. The D gene is left open where the match is weak. Some rows mark clone size as missing; the rest say once, few, many or name a class of expanded clone.

d_call: -; cdr3_length: 15; v_call: TRBV11-2; j_call: TRBJ1-1; clone_size: many; cdr3_nt: TGTGCCAGCAGCTCCCCCGCCGGGACAAGTTTTGAAGCTTTCTTT; cdr3_aa: CASSSPAGTSFEAFF
d_call: TRBD2; cdr3_length: 16; v_call: TRBV12-3/TRBV12-4; j_call: TRBJ2-1; clone_size: -; cdr3_nt: TGTGCCAGCAGTGGGACTAGTCGAGTCCCCTACAATGAGCAGTTCTTC; cdr3_aa: CASSGTSRVPYNEQFF
d_call: -; cdr3_length: 12; v_call: TRBV5-6; j_call: TRBJ2-7; clone_size: few; cdr3_nt: TGTGCCAGCAGCATAGCCGGTAGGGAGCAGTACTTC; cdr3_aa: CASSIAGREQYF
d_call: -; cdr3_length: 14; v_call: TRBV27; j_call: TRBJ1-1; clone_size: -; cdr3_nt: TGTGCCAGCAGTTTATCAGGCCAGGGAAAGCGAGCTTTCTTT; cdr3_aa: CASSLSGQGKRAFF
d_call: -; cdr3_length: 13; v_call: TRBV11-2; j_call: TRBJ2-3; clone_size: many; cdr3_nt: TGTGCCAGCAACCTAGACGGGACAGATACGCAGTATTTT; cdr3_aa: CASNLDGTDTQYF
d_call: -; cdr3_length: 16; v_call: TRBV4-3; j_call: TRBJ2-7; clone_size: once; cdr3_nt: TGCGCCAGCAGCCAAGAGTGGGGGCGGGAGTTCCACGAGCAGTACTTC; cdr3_aa: CASSQEWGREFHEQYF
d_call: TRBD1; cdr3_length: 12; v_call: TRBV20-1; j_call: TRBJ1-2; clone_size: -; cdr3_nt: TGCAGTGCGACGGACAGGGGGGTAGGCTACACCTTC; cdr3_aa: CSATDRGVGYTF
d_call: TRBD2; cdr3_length: 16; v_call: TRBV20-1; j_call: TRBJ2-5; clone_size: -; cdr3_nt: TGCAGTGCTAGAGCGGATAGCGGGGGGTTTGAGTGGACCCAGTACTTC; cdr3_aa: CSARADSGGFEWTQYF
d_call: -; cdr3_length: 14; v_call: TRBV10-1; j_call: TRBJ1-2; clone_size: few; cdr3_nt: TGCGCCAGCAGGGTGGCGAATAACAGCTATGGCTACACCTTC; cdr3_aa: CASRVANNSYGYTF
d_call: -; cdr3_length: 18; v_call: TRBV11-1; j_call: TRBJ2-2; clone_size: -; cdr3_nt: TGTGCCAGCAGCATCGGGGGTGGAGGGGGCCGGAACACCGGTGAGCTGTTTTTT; cdr3_aa: CASSIGGGGGRNTGELFF
d_call: -; cdr3_length: 18; v_call: TRBV27; j_call: TRBJ2-3; clone_size: few; cdr3_nt: TGTGCCAGCAGTTTATTCCCCGGCGCAGGGGTTAGCACAGATACGCAGTATTTT; cdr3_aa: CASSLFPGAGVSTDTQYF
d_call: -; cdr3_length: 12; v_call: TRBV2; j_call: TRBJ1-5; clone_size: many; cdr3_nt: TGTGCCAGCAGTGAGACAGCTCAGCCCCAGCATTTT; cdr3_aa: CASSETAQPQHF
d_call: -; cdr3_length: 15; v_call: TRBV6-2/TRBV6-3; j_call: TRBJ1-2; clone_size: many; cdr3_nt: TGTGCCAGCACTCCCTCTGGCCTATACTACTATGGCTACACCTTC; cdr3_aa: CASTPSGLYYYGYTF
d_call: -; cdr3_length: 17; v_call: TRBV6-4; j_call: TRBJ2-7; clone_size: few; cdr3_nt: TGTGCCAGCAGTGACTCCGGGGCCCGCCTAGGGCCCTACGAGCAGTACTTC; cdr3_aa: CASSDSGARLGPYEQYF
d_call: TRBD1; cdr3_length: 15; v_call: TRBV5-1; j_call: TRBJ2-1; clone_size: many; cdr3_nt: TGCGCCAGCAGCCTCAGGACAGGGGCTGGTCTTGAGCAGTTCTTC; cdr3_aa: CASSLRTGAGLEQFF
d_call: -; cdr3_length: 14; v_call: TRBV6-1; j_call: TRBJ1-1; clone_size: -; cdr3_nt: TGTGCCAGCAGTGAAGTGGCCAGCAGAACTGAAGCTTTCTTT; cdr3_aa: CASSEVASRTEAFF
d_call: -; cdr3_length: 15; v_call: TRBV11-2; j_call: TRBJ2-1; clone_size: -; cdr3_nt: TGTGCCAGCAGTCCTACGGAGGTAGCGAACAATGAGCAGTTCTTC; cdr3_aa: CASSPTEVANNEQFF
d_call: -; cdr3_length: 14; v_call: TRBV6-2/TRBV6-3; j_call: TRBJ1-2; clone_size: -; cdr3_nt: TGTGCCAATCGAATAACTCTGACTTGCGGAGGCTACACCTTC; cdr3_aa: CANRITLTCGGYTF
d_call: -; cdr3_length: 13; v_call: TRBV19; j_call: TRBJ1-1; clone_size: -; cdr3_nt: TGTGCCAGTAGTATCGTCAGTAACACTGAAGCTTTCTTT; cdr3_aa: CASSIVSNTEAFF
d_call: TRBD1; cdr3_length: 14; v_call: TRBV6-1; j_call: TRBJ2-1; clone_size: few; cdr3_nt: TGTGCCAGCAAAAGGGACAGGGCCTACAATGAGCAGTTCTTC; cdr3_aa: CASKRDRAYNEQFF
d_call: -; cdr3_length: 14; v_call: TRBV6-2/TRBV6-3; j_call: TRBJ2-7; clone_size: -; cdr3_nt: TGTGCCAGCAGTTACTCTTTGGGAGGAGGGGAGCAGTACTTC; cdr3_aa: CASSYSLGGGEQYF
d_call: TRBD2; cdr3_length: 15; v_call: TRBV18; j_call: TRBJ2-7; clone_size: many; cdr3_nt: TGTGCCAGCTCACCACCGGCTAGCGGGACTTACGAGCAGTACTTC; cdr3_aa: CASSPPASGTYEQYF
d_call: TRBD1; cdr3_length: 15; v_call: TRBV30; j_call: TRBJ1-2; clone_size: -; cdr3_nt: TGTGCCTGGAGTCCCGGGACAGGAACGGACTATGGCTACACCTTC; cdr3_aa: CAWSPGTGTDYGYTF
d_call: TRBD2; cdr3_length: 17; v_call: TRBV6-5; j_call: TRBJ2-3; clone_size: -; cdr3_nt: TGTGCCAGCAGTTACTCGGCCTCCGGGGGGGCTCCAGATACGCAGTATTTT; cdr3_aa: CASSYSASGGAPDTQYF
d_call: -; cdr3_length: 15; v_call: TRBV6-2/TRBV6-3; j_call: TRBJ2-5; clone_size: medium-sized; cdr3_nt: TGTGCCAGCAGTTACCAATCAGGGGGGCAAGAGACCCAGTACTTC; cdr3_aa: CASSYQSGGQETQYF
d_call: -; cdr3_length: 16; v_call: TRBV24-1; j_call: TRBJ2-7; clone_size: -; cdr3_nt: TGTGCCACCAGTGAGTCGGGCCAGCTGGGGACCAACGAGCAGTACTTC; cdr3_aa: CATSESGQLGTNEQYF
d_call: -; cdr3_length: 14; v_call: TRBV28; j_call: TRBJ1-2; clone_size: many; cdr3_nt: TGTGCCAGCAGTATACTACCGGGAACCAAAGGCTACACCTTC; cdr3_aa: CASSILPGTKGYTF
d_call: -; cdr3_length: 13; v_call: TRBV6-1; j_call: TRBJ1-2; clone_size: -; cdr3_nt: TGTGCCAGCAGTGAAGCTGTGGACTATGGCTACACCTTC; cdr3_aa: CASSEAVDYGYTF
d_call: -; cdr3_length: 15; v_call: TRBV12-3/TRBV12-4; j_call: TRBJ2-7; clone_size: few; cdr3_nt: TGTGCCAGCAGTCCATTGGGGGGCAGTTCCTACGAGCAGTACTTC; cdr3_aa: CASSPLGGSSYEQYF
d_call: TRBD1; cdr3_length: 14; v_call: TRBV20-1; j_call: TRBJ2-7; clone_size: -; cdr3_nt: TGCAGTGCTAGTCCGGGGGACAGGGGGTACGAGCAGTACTTC; cdr3_aa: CSASPGDRGYEQYF
d_call: -; cdr3_length: 17; v_call: TRBV12-3/TRBV12-4; j_call: TRBJ2-4; clone_size: -; cdr3_nt: TGTGCCAGCAGTTTCGAGGGGGGGCCATGGGGTAGGAACATTCAGTACTTC; cdr3_aa: CASSFEGGPWGRNIQYF
d_call: -; cdr3_length: 14; v_call: TRBV20-1; j_call: TRBJ1-2; clone_size: -; cdr3_nt: TGCAGTGCCGTGGGGGGACAACTTTTTGGTGGCTACACCTTC; cdr3_aa: CSAVGGQLFGGYTF
d_call: -; cdr3_length: 16; v_call: TRBV20-1; j_call: TRBJ2-3; clone_size: -; cdr3_nt: TGCAGTGCTTCACCTAATGGGGTCCGGGGCATCGGTACGCAGTATTTT; cdr3_aa: CSASPNGVRGIGTQYF
d_call: -; cdr3_length: 13; v_call: TRBV9; j_call: TRBJ2-2; clone_size: -; cdr3_nt: TGTGCCAGCAGCGTAGACTTGACCGGGGAGCTGTTTTTT; cdr3_aa: CASSVDLTGELFF
d_call: -; cdr3_length: 10; v_call: TRBV7-8; j_call: TRBJ2-4; clone_size: many; cdr3_nt: TGTGCCAGCGGGAACAGGACTCAGTACTTC; cdr3_aa: CASGNRTQYF
d_call: TRBD2; cdr3_length: 16; v_call: TRBV7-3; j_call: TRBJ2-1; clone_size: -; cdr3_nt: TGTGCCAGCAGCTTAACGGGGACTAGCGACCTCTTCGGGCAGTTCTTC; cdr3_aa: CASSLTGTSDLFGQFF
d_call: -; cdr3_length: 12; v_call: TRBV6-1; j_call: TRBJ1-2; clone_size: -; cdr3_nt: TGTGCCAGCAGTCGGAGGGCGTATGGCTACACCTTC; cdr3_aa: CASSRRAYGYTF
d_call: -; cdr3_length: 16; v_call: TRBV6-2/TRBV6-3; j_call: TRBJ2-5; clone_size: many; cdr3_nt: TGTGCCAGCAGAACCCCGGCGGCAGGGGGGCAGGAGACCCAGTACTTC; cdr3_aa: CASRTPAAGGQETQYF
d_call: TRBD1; cdr3_length: 14; v_call: TRBV28; j_call: TRBJ1-5; clone_size: -; cdr3_nt: TGTGCCAGCAGTTCCCGACAGGGCCATCAGCCCCAGCATTTT; cdr3_aa: CASSSRQGHQPQHF
d_call: TRBD1; cdr3_length: 16; v_call: TRBV14; j_call: TRBJ2-7; clone_size: many; cdr3_nt: TGTGCCAGCAGCCAAACAGGGGACAGGGGGTTCTACGAGCAGTACTTC; cdr3_aa: CASSQTGDRGFYEQYF
d_call: -; cdr3_length: 17; v_call: TRBV6-2/TRBV6-3; j_call: TRBJ1-5; clone_size: -; cdr3_nt: TGTGCCAGCAGTTCCGATGCGGGGGCCTATAGCAATCAGCCCCAGCATTTT; cdr3_aa: CASSSDAGAYSNQPQHF
d_call: TRBD1; cdr3_length: 14; v_call: TRBV6-1; j_call: TRBJ1-2; clone_size: -; cdr3_nt: TGTGCCAGCAGCCCCCAGGGGGCTAACTATGGCTACACCTTC; cdr3_aa: CASSPQGANYGYTF
d_call: -; cdr3_length: 12; v_call: TRBV24-1; j_call: TRBJ2-5; clone_size: few; cdr3_nt: TGTGCCACCAGTCCCGACAGGGAGACCCAGTACTTC; cdr3_aa: CATSPDRETQYF
d_call: -; cdr3_length: 15; v_call: TRBV6-1; j_call: TRBJ2-7; clone_size: -; cdr3_nt: TGTGCCAGGGCGGCGAACGGAAGATTAGCCTACGAGCAGTACTTC; cdr3_aa: CARAANGRLAYEQYF
d_call: -; cdr3_length: 13; v_call: TRBV20-1; j_call: TRBJ2-5; clone_size: many; cdr3_nt: TGCAGTGCACCCGGACTGGTCCAAGAGACCCAGTACTTC; cdr3_aa: CSAPGLVQETQYF
d_call: TRBD1; cdr3_length: 17; v_call: TRBV11-1; j_call: TRBJ1-1; clone_size: -; cdr3_nt: TGTGCCAGCAGCCCGAGAATTGGGACAGGGGCGAACACTGAAGCTTTCTTT; cdr3_aa: CASSPRIGTGANTEAFF
d_call: -; cdr3_length: 12; v_call: TRBV15; j_call: TRBJ2-1; clone_size: many; cdr3_nt: TGTGCCACCAGCAGAGATGTGGACGGCCAGTTCTTC; cdr3_aa: CATSRDVDGQFF
d_call: -; cdr3_length: 13; v_call: TRBV4-1; j_call: TRBJ1-1; clone_size: -; cdr3_nt: TGCGCCAGCAGCCAGGGGGGGAACACTGAAGCTTTCTTT; cdr3_aa: CASSQGGNTEAFF
d_call: TRBD1; cdr3_length: 15; v_call: TRBV2; j_call: TRBJ1-4; clone_size: many; cdr3_nt: TGTGCCAGCAGACCACCTACAGGGGTTAATGAAAAACTGTTTTTT; cdr3_aa: CASRPPTGVNEKLFF
d_call: TRBD1; cdr3_length: 14; v_call: TRBV28; j_call: TRBJ2-7; clone_size: many; cdr3_nt: TGTGCCAGCAGGGGGACAGGGGGGAACTACGAGCAGTACTTC; cdr3_aa: CASRGTGGNYEQYF
d_call: -; cdr3_length: 12; v_call: TRBV6-2/TRBV6-3; j_call: TRBJ2-7; clone_size: few; cdr3_nt: TGTGCGACCCGGTCCACCTCCTACGAGCAGTACTTC; cdr3_aa: CATRSTSYEQYF
d_call: -; cdr3_length: 15; v_call: TRBV28; j_call: TRBJ2-7; clone_size: few; cdr3_nt: TGTGCCAGCAGGACCATGGCCGGAGGAATCTACGAGCAGTACTTC; cdr3_aa: CASRTMAGGIYEQYF
d_call: TRBD1; cdr3_length: 15; v_call: TRBV3-1; j_call: TRBJ2-7; clone_size: many; cdr3_nt: TGTGCCAGCAGCCGATCCGGGACAGGGGGGTACGAGCAGTACTTC; cdr3_aa: CASSRSGTGGYEQYF
d_call: TRBD1; cdr3_length: 15; v_call: TRBV2; j_call: TRBJ1-6; clone_size: few; cdr3_nt: TGTGCCAGCAGGGGACAGGGAGGGGGTAATTCACCCCTCCACTTT; cdr3_aa: CASRGQGGGNSPLHF
d_call: -; cdr3_length: 15; v_call: TRBV6-1; j_call: TRBJ1-6; clone_size: few; cdr3_nt: TGTGCCAGCCTCTTCACCTCCTCCTATAATTCACCCCTCCACTTT; cdr3_aa: CASLFTSSYNSPLHF